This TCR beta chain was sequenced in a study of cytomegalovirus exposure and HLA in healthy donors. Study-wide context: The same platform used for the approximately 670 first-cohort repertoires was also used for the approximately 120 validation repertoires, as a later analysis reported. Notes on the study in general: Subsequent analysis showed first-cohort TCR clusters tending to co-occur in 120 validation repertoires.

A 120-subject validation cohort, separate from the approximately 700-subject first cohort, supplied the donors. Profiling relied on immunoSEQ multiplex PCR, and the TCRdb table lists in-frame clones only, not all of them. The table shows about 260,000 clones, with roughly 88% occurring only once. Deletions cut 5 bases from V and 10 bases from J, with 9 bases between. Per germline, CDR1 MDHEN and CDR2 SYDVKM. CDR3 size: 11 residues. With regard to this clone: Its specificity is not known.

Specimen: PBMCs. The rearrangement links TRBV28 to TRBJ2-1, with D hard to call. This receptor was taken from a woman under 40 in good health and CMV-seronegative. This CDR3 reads CASSPHLEQFF. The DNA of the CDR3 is TGTGCCAGCAGTCCCCACCTGGAGCAGTTCTTC.